This TCR beta chain was observed in a study of cytomegalovirus exposure and HLA in healthy donors. At the level of the study: A previous analysis identified approximately 110 million unique TCR beta sequences derived from some 200 million T cells. Among the 398 genotyped donors, approximately 82% were placed in the Caucasian-associated ancestry cluster. Findings of the study overall: In an earlier analysis, in some 500 donors, most V segments appeared productive either ~87% or ~30% of the time. A later analysis showed that HLA-associated TCR beta chains had undergone more clonal expansion than equally common others.

Deletions cut 4 bases from V and 4 bases from J, with 11 bases between. Germline V CDR1 and CDR2: SQVTM, ANQGSEA. The CDR3 has 12 amino acids. In the case of this clone: Its antigen is still unknown.

The primer mix had 60 Vbeta and 13 Jbeta primers. Produced via immunoSEQ multiplex PCR; TCRdb's table is partial and in-frame only. The sample holds roughly 120,000 clones, 81% seen once. The sequence came from a young woman in good health and CMV-seronegative. V gene TRBV29-1 combines with J gene TRBJ2-7, with D unclear. Sample: PBMCs. The CDR3 DNA is TGCAGCGTTGGTATCCCTCCTTACGAGCAGTACTTC. It specifies CSVGIPPYEQYF.